This record looks at one TCR beta chain sequence and its context. Antigen unknown. The data stem from a study of response to subunit inactivated influenza vaccine. Study-wide results and limits: The study's authors posited that every seasonal influenza vaccination enlists few new T cells.

Trimming cost V 7 bases and J 7 bases; bases outside gene matches: 3. The length of the CDR3 is 12 residues. Germline V CDR1 and CDR2: MDHEN, SYDVKM. TCRdb re-analysed the RT-PCR reads in MiXCR, keeping a single row per CDR3 protein. The repertoire holds more than 500,000 distinct CDR3 sequences, with about 10% as singletons. Another study also made use of these data, one on T cells expressing NK-cell markers. As reported in that work: Libraries used 5'RACE template switching adding universal primer site and UMIs. Sorted CD3+CD56+NKG2C+, CD3+CD56+NKG2C- and CD3+CD56-NKG2C+ T cells supplied TCR beta repertoires. Seven sequenced donors out of eight were HCMV-seropositive, one seronegative. The authors applied an anti-gamma-delta TCR antibody in several experiments, and it restricted sorting to alpha-beta TCR T cells.

The sample here was PBMCs from blood, taken on the day of vaccination. This receptor was identified in a man aged 50 to 60 who received an inactivated influenza vaccine. The chain couples TRBV28 to TRBJ2-1; TRBD1 agrees at 8 bases. The CDR3 DNA follows: TGTGCCAGCATGACAGGGGAAAATGAGCAGTTCTTC. Translated, it gives CASMTGENEQFF. The full variable domain, rest sourced from reference TRBV28 and TRBJ2-1, is DVKVTQSSRYLVKRTGEKVFLECVQDMDHENMFWYRQDPGLGLRLIYFSYDVKMKEKGDIPEGYSVSREKKERFSLILESASTNQTSMYLCASMTGENEQFFGPGTRLTVL.